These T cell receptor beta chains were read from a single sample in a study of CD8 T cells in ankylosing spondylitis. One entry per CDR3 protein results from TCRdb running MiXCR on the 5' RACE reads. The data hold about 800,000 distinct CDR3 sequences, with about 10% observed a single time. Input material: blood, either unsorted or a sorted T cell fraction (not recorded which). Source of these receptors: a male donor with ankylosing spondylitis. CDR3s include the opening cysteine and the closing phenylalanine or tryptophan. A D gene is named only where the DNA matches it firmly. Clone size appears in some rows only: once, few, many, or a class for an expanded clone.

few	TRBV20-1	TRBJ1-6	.	TGCAGTGCTAGAGATCCGGATTCACCCCTCCACTTT	CSARDPDSPLHF
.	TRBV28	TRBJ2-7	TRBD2	TGTGCCAGCAGGCATTTTAAGGGACTAAGTTACGAGCAGTACTTC	CASRHFKGLSYEQYF
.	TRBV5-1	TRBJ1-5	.	TGCGCCAGCAGCTTGGATACGGAGAATCAGCCCCAGCATTTT	CASSLDTENQPQHF
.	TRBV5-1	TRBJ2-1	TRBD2	TGCGCCAGCAGCTTGGCGACTAGCCGATGGGGCAATGAGCAGTTCTTC	CASSLATSRWGNEQFF
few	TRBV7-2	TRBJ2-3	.	TGTGCCAGCAGCTTTAGGCGGGAAGATACGCAGTATTTT	CASSFRREDTQYF
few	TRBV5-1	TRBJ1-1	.	TGCGCCAGCAGCTTGGGGGCCGGGGAGGGAGAAGCTTTCTTT	CASSLGAGEGEAFF
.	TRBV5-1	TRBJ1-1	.	TGCGCCAGCAGCTTAATGAGGGGGGACACTGAAGCTTTCTTT	CASSLMRGDTEAFF
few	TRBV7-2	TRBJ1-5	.	TGTGCCAGCAGCTTAGCCTTAGGGGGCAATCAGCCCCAGCATTTT	CASSLALGGNQPQHF
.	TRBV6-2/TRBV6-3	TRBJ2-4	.	TGTGCCAGCAGCTTTCGGGCAGGGGATAGCAAAAACATTCAGTACTTC	CASSFRAGDSKNIQYF
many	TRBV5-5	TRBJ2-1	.	TGTGCCAGCAGCCTCCTGGGTCCAAACAATGAGCAGTTCTTC	CASSLLGPNNEQFF
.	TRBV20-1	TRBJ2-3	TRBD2	TGCAGTGCTAGAAGCGGGAGGTACTCGGATACGCAGTATTTT	CSARSGRYSDTQYF
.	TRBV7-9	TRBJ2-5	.	TGTGCCAGCAGCTTAGTGTTGCAGCCAGAAGAGACCCAGTACTTC	CASSLVLQPEETQYF
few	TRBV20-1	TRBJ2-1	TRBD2	TGCAGTGCTAGAGATAGGCCTAGCGGGAGCTTCTACAATGAGCAGTTCTTC	CSARDRPSGSFYNEQFF
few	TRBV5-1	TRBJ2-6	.	TGCGCCAGCAGCTTGATGGTCGCTGGGGCCAACGTCCTGACTTTC	CASSLMVAGANVLTF
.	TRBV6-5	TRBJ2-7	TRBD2	TGTGCCAGCAAGACTAGCGCCCGCTACGAGCAGTACTTC	CASKTSARYEQYF
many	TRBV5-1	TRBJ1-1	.	TGCGCCAGCAGCTTGTACCGACGGACTGAAGCTTTCTTT	CASSLYRRTEAFF
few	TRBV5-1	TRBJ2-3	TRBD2	TGCGCCAGCAGCAGAGGGACTAGCGGGGCAATAGATACGCAGTATTTT	CASSRGTSGAIDTQYF
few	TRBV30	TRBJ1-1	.	TGTGCCTGGAGGACAGTGGAATTTGAAGCTTTCTTT	CAWRTVEFEAFF
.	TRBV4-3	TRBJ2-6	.	TGCGCCAGCAGCCAAGTCGTGCCCTCTGGGGCCAACGTCCTGACTTTC	CASSQVVPSGANVLTF
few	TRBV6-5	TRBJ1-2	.	TGTGCCAGCAGTAACTATCACAGGGAGAATGGCTACACCTTC	CASSNYHRENGYTF
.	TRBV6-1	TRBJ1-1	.	TGTGCCAGCAGTCTAACCCAACAGGGAACCACTGAAGCTTTCTTT	CASSLTQQGTTEAFF
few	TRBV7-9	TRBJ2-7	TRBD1	TGTGCCAGCAGCTCGCTCACCGGGACAGGGGGGTTCAAGCAGTACTTC	CASSSLTGTGGFKQYF
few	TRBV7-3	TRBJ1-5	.	TGTGCCAGCAGCTTAAATGGGTTACCTAATCAGCCCCAGCATTTT	CASSLNGLPNQPQHF
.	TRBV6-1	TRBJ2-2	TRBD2	TGTGCCAGCAGTCGGGGGGGACTGAACACCGGGGAGCTGTTTTTT	CASSRGGLNTGELFF
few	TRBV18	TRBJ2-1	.	TGTGCCAGCTCCCTTACACTCACTCCCTACAATGAGCAGTTCTTC	CASSLTLTPYNEQFF
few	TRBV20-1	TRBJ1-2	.	TGCAGTGCTAGACGATCACATGGCTACACCTTC	CSARRSHGYTF
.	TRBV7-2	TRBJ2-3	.	TGTGCCAGCAGCTACCGCCGTCACACAGATACGCAGTATTTT	CASSYRRHTDTQYF
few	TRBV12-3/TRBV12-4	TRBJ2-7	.	TGTGCCAGCAGTTTAGGGCGACCGAGCTCCTACGAGCAGTACTTC	CASSLGRPSSYEQYF
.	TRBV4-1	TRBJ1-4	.	TGCGCCAGCAGCCAAACAAACATCCCTGGGGAAAAACTGTTTTTT	CASSQTNIPGEKLFF
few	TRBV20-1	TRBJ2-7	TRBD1	TGCGGGTTTGTGGGGACAGGGGGCTACGAGCAGTACTTC	CGFVGTGGYEQYF
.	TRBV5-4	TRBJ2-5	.	TGTGCCAGCAGCTTGTTAGCGGCTGAAGAGACCCAGTACTTC	CASSLLAAEETQYF
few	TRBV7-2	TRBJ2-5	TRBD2	TGTGCCAGCAGCGGACCCGCTCTAGCGGGAGTAAGGGAGACCCAGTACTTC	CASSGPALAGVRETQYF
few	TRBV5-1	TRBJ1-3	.	TGCGCCAGCAGCTCGACAGGACACTCTGGAAACACCATATATTTT	CASSSTGHSGNTIYF
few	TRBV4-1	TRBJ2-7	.	TGCGCCAGCAGCCAACAACAGAAATCCTACGAGCAGTACTTC	CASSQQQKSYEQYF
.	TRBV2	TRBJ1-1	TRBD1	TGTGCCAGCAGCGGGACAGGGAAGGTCACTGAAGCTTTCTTT	CASSGTGKVTEAFF
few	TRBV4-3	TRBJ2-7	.	TGCGCCAGCAGCCAAGATAGTAGGCAGGGAGGCTACGAGCAGTACTTC	CASSQDSRQGGYEQYF
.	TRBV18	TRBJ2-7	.	TGTGCCAGCTCGTATCCCGGGACGGATACCTACGAGCAGTACTTC	CASSYPGTDTYEQYF
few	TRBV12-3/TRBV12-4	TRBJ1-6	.	TGTGCCAGCACCATTGGAGGAGGAGCCTTTAATTCACCCCTCCACTTT	CASTIGGGAFNSPLHF
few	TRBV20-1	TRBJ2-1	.	TGCAGTGCTAGAGCTGGCCACAATGAGCAGTTCTTC	CSARAGHNEQFF
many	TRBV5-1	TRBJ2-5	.	TGCGCCAGCAGCTTGGGGACAGAAGAGACCCAGTACTTC	CASSLGTEETQYF
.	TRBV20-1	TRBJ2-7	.	TGCAGTGCTGGAGACAGGCTTCCCATGGGAGAGCAGTACTTC	CSAGDRLPMGEQYF
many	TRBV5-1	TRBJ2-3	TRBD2	TGCGCCAGCAGCTCACGGACTAGCGGTAGCACAGATACGCAGTATTTT	CASSSRTSGSTDTQYF
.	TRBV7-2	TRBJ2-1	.	TGTGCCAGCAGCCCCCGGGTGGCCCACAATGAGCAGTTCTTC	CASSPRVAHNEQFF
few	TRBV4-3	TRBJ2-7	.	TGCGCCAGCAGCCCCCGGTCGGTAACCTACGAGCAGTACTTC	CASSPRSVTYEQYF
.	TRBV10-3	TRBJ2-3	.	TGTGCCATCATGGGGCTAGCCAGCACAGATACGCAGTATTTT	CAIMGLASTDTQYF
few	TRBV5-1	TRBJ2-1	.	TGCGCCAGCAGCTCCCGGGGTGCTAACAATGAGCAGTTCTTC	CASSSRGANNEQFF
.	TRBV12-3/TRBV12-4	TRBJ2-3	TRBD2	TGTGCCAGCACTAGACTAGCGGGATTCACAGATACGCAGTATTTT	CASTRLAGFTDTQYF
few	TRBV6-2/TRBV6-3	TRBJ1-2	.	TGTGCCAGCAGTTACTCGAACAGCTATGGCTACACCTTC	CASSYSNSYGYTF
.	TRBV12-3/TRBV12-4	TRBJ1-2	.	TGTGCCAGCAGTTTTGGTGCCAATGGGCACTATGGCTACACCTTC	CASSFGANGHYGYTF
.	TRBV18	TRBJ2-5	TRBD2	TGTGCCAGCTCCCCCATGGCGCTAGCGGGAGCCTCGGGGTTAGAGACCCAGTACTTC	CASSPMALAGASGLETQYF
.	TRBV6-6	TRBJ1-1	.	TGTGCCAGCAGTTACGCAATGAGCGCTGAAGCTTTCTTT	CASSYAMSAEAFF
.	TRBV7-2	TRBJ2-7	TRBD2	TGTGCCAGCAGCTTACTAGGGGGGACTAGCGGAGCCTACGAGCAGTACTTC	CASSLLGGTSGAYEQYF
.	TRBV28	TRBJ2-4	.	TGTGCCAGCAGTTTGTCAGAATTAGCCAAAAACATTCAGTACTTC	CASSLSELAKNIQYF
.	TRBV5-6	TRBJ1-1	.	TGTGCCAGCAGCTTGGATCCGGGGGCTGAAGCTTTCTTT	CASSLDPGAEAFF
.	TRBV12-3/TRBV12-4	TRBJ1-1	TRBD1	TGTGCCAGCAGTGCGGTAGGGGGACAGAAAGCTTTCTTT	CASSAVGGQKAFF
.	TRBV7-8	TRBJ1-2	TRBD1	TGTGCCAGCAGCTTAGCGAGACTTGGACAGGTGGTCGTTGACTATGGCTACACCTTC	CASSLARLGQVVVDYGYTF
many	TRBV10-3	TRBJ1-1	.	TGTGCCATCAGTGATGCGGGTGAAGCTTTCTTT	CAISDAGEAFF
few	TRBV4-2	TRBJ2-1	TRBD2	TGTGCCAGCAGCCAGGGGACTAGCGGGAGGGATGAGCAGTTCTTC	CASSQGTSGRDEQFF
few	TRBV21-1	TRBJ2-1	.	TGTGCCAGGCGAAAGGGGGGCCACACCTACAATGAGCAGTTCTTC	CARRKGGHTYNEQFF